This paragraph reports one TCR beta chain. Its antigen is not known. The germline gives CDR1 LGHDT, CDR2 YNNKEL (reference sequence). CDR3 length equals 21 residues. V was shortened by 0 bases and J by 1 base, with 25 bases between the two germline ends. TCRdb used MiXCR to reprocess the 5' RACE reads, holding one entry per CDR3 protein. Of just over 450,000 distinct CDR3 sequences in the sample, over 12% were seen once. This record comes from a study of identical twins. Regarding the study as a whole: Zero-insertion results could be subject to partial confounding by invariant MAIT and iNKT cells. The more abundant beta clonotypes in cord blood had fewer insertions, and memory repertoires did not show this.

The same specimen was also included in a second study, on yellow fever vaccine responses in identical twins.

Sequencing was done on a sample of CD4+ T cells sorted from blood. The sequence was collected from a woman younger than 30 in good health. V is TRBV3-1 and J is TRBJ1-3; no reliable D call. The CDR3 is CASSQERPAAGPRESGNTIYF. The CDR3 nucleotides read TGTGCCAGCAGCCAAGAGCGTCCGGCCGCCGGTCCACGCGAGTCTGGAAACACCATATATTTT. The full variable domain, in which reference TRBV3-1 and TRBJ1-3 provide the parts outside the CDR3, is DTAVSQTPKYLVTQMGNDKSIKCEQNLGHDTMYWYKQDSKKFLKIMFSYNNKELIINETVPNRFSPKSPDKAHLNLHINSLELGDSAVYFCASSQERPAAGPRESGNTIYFGEGSWLTVV.